Presented here are 25 T cell receptor beta chains from one specimen sequenced in a study of cytomegalovirus exposure and HLA in healthy donors. The PCR contained 60 Vbeta and 13 Jbeta primers. The table came from immunoSEQ multiplex PCR; TCRdb's copy has only in-frame clones and leaves some out. The sample lists under 200,000 clones; approximately 77% were seen once. Sample: PBMCs. These receptors were obtained from a male donor in good health and CMV-seronegative.

The gene calls are TRBV28 and TRBJ1-2; D gene uncertain. The CDR3 extends over 11 amino acids. V was clipped by 5 bases and J by 7 bases, with 8 bases between them. CDR1 and CDR2 from the germline V gene are MDHEN and SYDVKM. The chain's CDR3 is CASSPLRGYTF. As DNA, the CDR3 is TGTGCCAGCAGTCCCCTTCGTGGCTACACCTTC.

This sequence joins TRBV14 and TRBJ2-7, with TRBD2 matching 7 bases. After removal of 2 bases from V and 0 bases from J, the junction contained 7 bases not matched to a gene. This CDR3 contains 16 residues. Germline CDR1 SGHDN, CDR2 FVKESK. The chain's CDR3 is CASSQPWTSGSYEQYF. DNA for the CDR3: TGTGCCAGCAGCCAACCGTGGACTAGTGGCTCCTACGAGCAGTACTTC.

The chain carries TRBV7-2 and TRBJ1-4, with 7 bases identical to TRBD1. Germline V lookup: CDR1 SGHTA, CDR2 FQGNSA. J gave up 10 bases and V 2 bases, and 13 bases lay outside the gene matches. The CDR3 is made up of 16 amino acids. The CDR3 bases are TGTGCCAGCAGCTTATTAGGTCAGGCCGGACAGGCAAAACTGTTTTTT. Translation: CASSLLGQAGQAKLFF.

This sequence joins TRBV7-9 and TRBJ1-4; 7 bases line up with TRBD1. The CDR3 loop spans 15 amino acids. CDR1 SEHNR and CDR2 FQNEAQ come from the germline V gene (reference sequence). Trimming cost V 4 bases and J 6 bases; bases outside gene matches: 8. CDR3 sequence: CASSSRQGGDEKLFF. The CDR3 DNA reads as TGTGCCAGCAGCTCCAGACAGGGAGGTGATGAAAAACTGTTTTTT.

This chain connects TRBV9 to TRBJ2-1; 7 nucleotides agree with TRBD2. The CDR3 runs to 15 residues. J gave up 3 bases and V 2 bases, and 5 bases lay outside the gene matches. Germline V gene data show CDR1 as SGDLS and CDR2 as YYNGEE. CDR3 protein: CASSVGRGVYNEQFF. In nucleotides, the CDR3 is TGTGCCAGCAGCGTGGGCCGGGGGGTCTACAATGAGCAGTTCTTC.

In its sample, this clone was seen once. The gene calls are TRBV6-5 and TRBJ2-7; 8 bases agree with TRBD1. Germline CDR1 and CDR2: MNHEY and SVGAGI. Trimming cost V 4 bases and J 4 bases; bases outside gene matches: 12. The CDR3 is 16 amino acids. The CDR3 here is CASSSISGQARYEQYF. The CDR3 bases are TGTGCCAGCAGTTCTATATCGGGACAGGCTCGTTACGAGCAGTACTTC.

V usage is TRBV12-5 and J usage is TRBJ1-1; no clear D. There are 16 residues in the CDR3. The V gene's germline CDR1 is LGHNT and CDR2 FRNRAP. V lost 0 bases, J lost 7 bases, and 18 bases lay in between. The CDR3 DNA reads as TGTGCTAGTGGTTTGGTACCACTCGGGAGGCAAGGTGAAGCTTTCTTT. Translated: CASGLVPLGRQGEAFF.

The chain is built from TRBV30 and TRBJ2-3; 9 bases are a match to TRBD1. V trimming: 2 bases; J trimming: 6 bases; junction bases outside the gene matches: 12. Germline-derived CDR1 and CDR2 are GTSNPN and SVGIG (reference sequence). The CDR3 is 16 residues long. The CDR3, as DNA: TGTGCCTGGAGTTCTGGGGGGACAGGGAGGTTTGATACGCAGTATTTT. Protein product: CAWSSGGTGRFDTQYF.

This chain joins TRBV5-1 and TRBJ1-5, with TRBD1 identical over 10 bases. The CDR3 has 14 amino acids. J gave up 6 bases and V 5 bases, and 5 bases lay outside the gene matches. Germline lookup yields CDR1 SGHRS and CDR2 YFSETQ. The CDR3 spells CASSSGTGVQPQHF. The CDR3 nucleotides are TGCGCCAGCAGTTCCGGGACAGGGGTTCAGCCCCAGCATTTT.

This clone turned up a few times. The rearrangement joins TRBV29-1 to TRBJ2-1; D is undetermined. Germline V gene lookup returns CDR1 SQVTM and CDR2 ANQGSEA. Trimming removed 3 bases at V and 5 bases at J, with 8 bases between. The CDR3 spans 12 residues. This CDR3 reads CSVDMANNEQFF. For the CDR3, the DNA is TGCAGCGTTGATATGGCCAACAATGAGCAGTTCTTC.

Worth noting for this clone: A read error may produce the germline difference seen at one junction end. The chain carries TRBV7-9 and TRBJ2-7; TRBD2 agrees at 10 bases. The CDR3 covers 15 residues. Germline CDR1 is SEHNR and CDR2 is FQNEAQ (reference sequence). The CDR3 sequence: CSSSRAGGRTYEQYF. CDR3 nucleotides: TGTTCCAGCAGCCGAGCGGGAGGGCGGACCTACGAGCAGTACTTC.

This clone was counted between two and nine times. The gene calls are TRBV12-5 and TRBJ2-3, with 8 bases lining up with TRBD2. Germline V gives CDR1 LGHNT, CDR2 FRNRAP. This CDR3 region has 14 residues. The V gene end was trimmed by 7 bases and the J gene end by 0 bases; junction bases not matched to a gene: 3. The CDR3 loop is CASAIAGSTDTQYF. The CDR3 coding sequence is TGTGCTAGTGCCATAGCGGGGAGCACAGATACGCAGTATTTT.

J is TRBJ1-5 and V is TRBV28; a possible D gene is TRBD1 (5 bases). CDR3 size: 16 residues. Per the germline V gene, CDR1 is MDHEN and CDR2 is SYDVKM. Trimming left V 3 bases short and J 5 bases short, with 17 bases between. As DNA, the CDR3 is TGTGCCAGCAGTTTTATACATTCAGGGCGCCATCAGCCCCAGCATTTT. As protein: CASSFIHSGRHQPQHF.

The sample holds a few counts of this clone. The chain links TRBV6-1 to TRBJ2-3; D not certain. V was cut by 5 bases and J by 4 bases, with 10 bases left in between. The CDR3 sequence is 13 residues long. The germline V gene has CDR1 MNHNS and CDR2 SASEGT. The CDR3 DNA is TGTGCCAGCAGTCACCCCACATCAGATACGCAGTATTTT. Protein: CASSHPTSDTQYF.

The gene calls are TRBV7-7 and TRBJ2-2, with 7 bases lining up with TRBD2. Germline V gene sequence: CDR1 SSHAT, CDR2 FNYEAQ (reference sequence). The trim removed 5 bases at V and 1 base at J, leaving 4 bases unmatched. The CDR3 runs to 15 residues. CDR3 sequence reads: CASSSSGLNTGELFF. In DNA, the CDR3 is TGTGCCAGCAGCAGTAGCGGGTTGAACACCGGGGAGCTGTTTTTT. Full variable domain (outside the CDR3, taken from reference TRBV7-7 and TRBJ2-2): GAGVSQSPRYKVTKRGQDVTLRCDPISSHATLYWYQQALGQGPEFLTYFNYEAQPDKSGLPSDRFSAERPEGSISTLTIQRTEQRDSAMYRCASSSSGLNTGELFFGEGSRLTVL.

The V call is TRBV19, the J call TRBJ2-7, with 8 bases identical to TRBD1. J was trimmed by 3 bases and V by 4 bases; bases with no gene match: 5. CDR1 and CDR2 (germline): LNHDA, SQIVND (reference sequence). The length of the CDR3 is 14 residues. The CDR3 is CASSNIGQGYEQYF. Written as DNA, the CDR3 is TGTGCCAGTAGTAATATAGGACAGGGCTACGAGCAGTACTTC.

V gene TRBV7-9 combines with J gene TRBJ1-5; the match to TRBD1 covers 7 bases. Unmatched junction bases numbered 5, after V lost 6 bases and J lost 3 bases. This CDR3 has 14 residues. Germline CDR1 reads SEHNR; CDR2 reads FQNEAQ (reference sequence). In DNA, the CDR3 is TGTGCCAGCAGGTCGGGACAGATCAATCAGCCCCAGCATTTT. It translates to CASRSGQINQPQHF.

The chain has TRBV9 and TRBJ1-2; 8 nucleotides align to TRBD1. CDR1 and CDR2 from the germline V gene are SGDLS and YYNGEE. This CDR3 is built from 14 residues. J lost 8 bases, V lost 2 bases, and 8 bases had no gene match. The CDR3 spells CASSVATGGEGYTF. CDR3 nucleotides: TGTGCCAGCAGCGTCGCTACAGGGGGTGAGGGCTACACCTTC.

J is TRBJ2-2 and V is TRBV5-4, with 9 bases that match TRBD1. V dropped 0 bases and J dropped 2; count of bases not matched to a gene: 8. The germline CDR1 and CDR2 sequences are SGHNT and YYREEE (reference sequence). The CDR3 spans 18 residues. The CDR3 region is CASSLGANRGHNTGELFF. The CDR3, as DNA: TGTGCCAGCAGCTTGGGGGCCAACAGGGGGCACAACACCGGGGAGCTGTTTTTT. Complete variable domain (other parts from reference TRBV5-4 and TRBJ2-2): ETGVTQSPTHLIKTRGQQVTLRCSSQSGHNTVSWYQQALGQGPQFIFQYYREEENGRGNFPPRFSGLQFPNYSSELNVNALELDDSALYLCASSLGANRGHNTGELFFGEGSRLTVL.

The V gene is TRBV5-1, the J gene TRBJ1-1; D is unclear. CDR1 is SGHRS, CDR2 YFSETQ, per germline. The CDR3 loop spans 15 amino acids. Trimming left V 0 bases short and J 1 base short, with 10 bases between. CDR3 nucleotide sequence: TGCGCCAGCAGCTTGGTGTCCGGAGGGAACACTGAAGCTTTCTTT. This gives the protein CASSLVSGGNTEAFF.

In this sample, this clone turned up a few times. This sequence joins TRBV11-3 and TRBJ2-2, with D possibly matching TRBD2 (6 bases). The V and J ends lost 5 bases and 6 bases respectively, with 7 bases between them. This CDR3 region has 12 residues. In germline, CDR1 is SGHNT, CDR2 YENEEA. The CDR3 nucleotides read TGTGCCAGCAGCCCGGGAGCCGGGGAGCTGTTTTTT. As protein: CASSPGAGELFF.

The chain uses TRBV7-3 and TRBJ2-3; 11 bases are a match to TRBD2. After removal of 0 bases from V and 2 bases from J, the junction contained 4 bases not matched to a gene. Looked up from germline, CDR1 is SGHTA and CDR2 is FQGTGA. The CDR3 is 17 residues long. The CDR3 nucleotides are TGTGCCAGCAGCTTAACGCCTAGCGGGGGGTACACAGATACGCAGTATTTT. The encoded protein is CASSLTPSGGYTDTQYF.

On this clone: A read error may produce the germline difference seen at one junction end. The gene calls are TRBV7-9 and TRBJ1-6; TRBD1 is a possible D gene (6 bases). Germline CDR1 reads SEHNR; CDR2 reads FQNEAQ (reference sequence). This CDR3 has 14 amino acids. In DNA form, the CDR3 reads TGTTCCAGCAGCTTAGGGGACAACAATTCACCCCTCCACTTT. This sequence encodes CSSSLGDNNSPLHF.

The chain is built from TRBV11-2 and TRBJ2-7, with TRBD1 identical over 8 bases. V lost 4 bases to trimming and J lost 5 bases; unmatched junction nucleotides: 4. Germline assignment: CDR1 SGHAT and CDR2 FQNNGV. This CDR3 is 13 amino acids long. CDR3 loop: CASSYPGGDEQYF. DNA for the CDR3: TGTGCCAGCAGCTATCCAGGGGGCGACGAGCAGTACTTC.

The chain carries TRBV2 and TRBJ2-5; 8 bases line up with TRBD2. The CDR3 contains 14 residues. V trimming: 8 bases; J trimming: 5 bases; junction bases outside the gene matches: 10. Germline V lookup: CDR1 SNHLY, CDR2 FYNNEI. CDR3 amino acids: CASLDGRAVETQYF. CDR3 bases: TGTGCCAGCCTGGACGGGAGGGCCGTGGAGACCCAGTACTTC.